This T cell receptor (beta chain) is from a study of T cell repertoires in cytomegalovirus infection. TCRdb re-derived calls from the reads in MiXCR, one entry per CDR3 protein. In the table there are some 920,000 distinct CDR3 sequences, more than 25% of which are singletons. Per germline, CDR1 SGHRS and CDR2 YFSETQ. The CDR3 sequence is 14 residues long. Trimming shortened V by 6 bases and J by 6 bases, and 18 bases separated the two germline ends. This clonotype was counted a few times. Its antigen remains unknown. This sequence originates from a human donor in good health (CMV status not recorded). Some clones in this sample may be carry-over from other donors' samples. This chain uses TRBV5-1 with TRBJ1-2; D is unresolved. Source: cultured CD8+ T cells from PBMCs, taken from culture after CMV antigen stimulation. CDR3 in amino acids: CASKEKSMMDGYTF. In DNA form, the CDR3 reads TGCGCCAGCAAAGAAAAGAGTATGATGGATGGCTACACCTTC.